A single sample gave rise to the 25 T cell receptor beta chains below, sequenced in a study of cytomegalovirus exposure and HLA in healthy donors (dated by TCRdb to 2017 to 2019). To prepare the library, the immunoSEQ multiplex PCR assay was applied. For the multiplex PCR, a mixture combining 60 forward primers for TCR Vbeta segments and 13 reverse primers for TCR Jbeta segments was used. Held by TCRdb, this immuneACCESS table contains in-frame sequences only and omits some clones. Under half of the omission traces to an unresolved V gene where checked; the cause of the rest is unknown. Recorded for this sample are about 130,000 clones; 81% of them occurred a single time. The ten top clones hold about 0.7% of the sample. Sequencing was done on a sample of PBMCs. The source of these receptors is a man younger than 35 in good health and CMV-seronegative.

The V and J genes are TRBV30 and TRBJ1-1, with 8 bases lining up with TRBD1. CDR3 length: 13 residues. Trimming cost V 3 bases and J 10 bases; bases outside gene matches: 10. Germline V lookup: CDR1 GTSNPN, CDR2 SVGIG (reference sequence). CDR3 nucleotide sequence: TGTGCCTGGAGAGCTATCCGGACAGGGACAGCTTTCTTT. Protein: CAWRAIRTGTAFF. The whole variable domain, filled in from reference TRBV30 and TRBJ1-1, reads SQTIHQWPATLVQPVGSPLSLECTVEGTSNPNLYWYRQAAGRGLQLLFYSVGIGQISSEVPQNLSASRPQDRQFILSSKKLLLSDSGFYLCAWRAIRTGTAFFGQGTRLTVV.

This clone showed up just once. This chain connects TRBV7-8 to TRBJ2-7; D is uncertain. Looked up from germline, CDR1 is SGHVS and CDR2 is FQNEAQ. There are 15 residues in the CDR3. The germline V and J ends were trimmed by 3 bases and 0 bases, with 12 bases remaining between them. CDR3 bases: TGTGCCAGCAGCTTTAATCCAACGAGCTCCTACGAGCAGTACTTC. Its translation: CASSFNPTSSYEQYF.

The CDR3 coding sequence is TGTGCCAGCATACCACAGGGTTCCGACGATGGCTACACCTTC. This sequence encodes CASIPQGSDDGYTF. This chain joins TRBV6-5 and TRBJ1-2; D is possibly TRBD1 (6 bases). The germline V and J ends were trimmed by 7 bases and 6 bases, with 18 bases remaining between them. The germline V gene encodes CDR1 MNHEY and CDR2 SVGAGI. This CDR3 has 14 amino acids.

The chain joins TRBV4-3 to TRBJ2-1; D uncertain. Germline V lookup: CDR1 LGHNA, CDR2 YSLEER. Trimming cost V 0 bases and J 8 bases, with 14 bases left between them. This CDR3 has 15 residues. DNA of the CDR3: TGCGCCAGCAGCCAAGATCGGCCTAGAAGCCATGAGCAGTTCTTC. This sequence encodes CASSQDRPRSHEQFF.

This chain joins TRBV27 and TRBJ1-3; D is unclear. The germline gives CDR1 MNHEY, CDR2 SMNVEV (reference sequence). The length of the CDR3 is 14 residues. The ends were cut back, 6 bases at V and 0 bases at J, with 9 bases in the middle. The CDR3 protein is CASRGGFSGNTIYF. CDR3 DNA: TGTGCCAGCAGAGGCGGGTTCTCTGGAAACACCATATATTTT.

This chain connects TRBV5-4 to TRBJ1-3, with TRBD1 as a possible D gene (6 bases). Germline lookup yields CDR1 SGHNT and CDR2 YYREEE (reference sequence). Trimming pared 5 bases from V and 6 bases from J, leaving 15 bases between. This CDR3 region has 14 residues. The CDR3 loop reads CASRTKQGANTIYF. In DNA, the CDR3 is TGTGCCAGCAGGACGAAACAGGGAGCAAACACCATATATTTT.

This clone was counted once. The chain recombines TRBV19 with TRBJ1-1; tentative D call: TRBD1 (6 bases). Germline V gene lookup returns CDR1 LNHDA and CDR2 SQIVND (reference sequence). This CDR3 is built from 14 residues. The V and J ends lost 6 bases and 1 base respectively, with 12 bases between them. The CDR3 here is CASSTGTRNTEAFF. The CDR3 DNA reads TGTGCCAGTAGCACCGGGACACGGAACACTGAAGCTTTCTTT.

In this sample, this clone turned up a few times. The J gene is TRBJ1-2, the V gene TRBV5-1; D unclear. The CDR3 runs to 13 residues. Trimming removed 0 bases at V and 5 bases at J, with 8 bases between. CDR1 and CDR2 from the germline V gene are SGHRS and YFSETQ. As DNA, the CDR3 is TGCGCCAGCAGCTTGGGTCCCAAATATGGCTACACCTTC. This codes for CASSLGPKYGYTF.

The sample holds a few counts of this clone. This rearrangement joins TRBV4-3 to TRBJ1-1; D is uncertain. The germline V and J ends were trimmed by 4 bases and 1 base, with 10 bases remaining between them. CDR3 size: 14 residues. The germline CDR1 and CDR2 sequences are LGHNA and YSLEER. CDR3 coding DNA: TGCGCCAGCAGCCCGCTCCGGGGGAACACTGAAGCTTTCTTT. Translating it yields CASSPLRGNTEAFF.

The chain is built from TRBV27 and TRBJ2-2; TRBD1 agrees at 8 bases. V lost 6 bases to trimming and J lost 6 bases; unmatched junction nucleotides: 15. The CDR3 is made up of 17 amino acids. The germline V gene has CDR1 MNHEY and CDR2 SMNVEV (reference sequence). The CDR3 loop reads CASRPGQALRAAGELFF. CDR3 nucleotide sequence: TGTGCCAGCAGACCGGGACAGGCACTGAGGGCGGCCGGGGAGCTGTTTTTT.

This clone was detected a few times. The chain couples TRBV15 to TRBJ1-2; TRBD1 agrees at 7 bases. V gave up 6 bases and J gave up 3 bases; unmatched junction bases: 4. The CDR3 runs to 13 residues. Germline loops: CDR1 LNHNV, CDR2 YYDKDF (reference sequence). CDR3 bases: TGTGCCACCAGGACAACAGGGGACTATGGCTACACCTTC. Translating gives CATRTTGDYGYTF.

The V gene is TRBV27, the J gene TRBJ1-5; no reliable D call. Trimming stripped 4 bases from V and 7 bases from J, with 14 bases between. The CDR3 covers 14 residues. Germline values: CDR1 MNHEY, CDR2 SMNVEV (reference sequence). The CDR3 region has the DNA TGTGCCAGCAGTTCGGACGGGGAATTCCAGCCCCAGCATTTT. It encodes CASSSDGEFQPQHF.

The rearrangement uses TRBV29-1 and TRBJ2-1; D is uncertain. The CDR3 contains 13 residues. Germline lookup yields CDR1 SQVTM and CDR2 ANQGSEA. The ends were cut back, 6 bases at V and 6 bases at J, with 15 bases in the middle. CDR3 nucleotide sequence: TGCAGCGTAGATAGGAGCATCGGCAATGAGCAGTTCTTC. This translates into CSVDRSIGNEQFF.

A single count supports this clone. The chain employs TRBV5-1 and TRBJ1-2; 7 bases are a match to TRBD1. The germline CDR1 and CDR2 sequences are SGHRS and YFSETQ. Germline trimming cut 0 bases from V and 6 bases from J; bases unmatched to any gene: 8. This CDR3 contains 15 residues. This CDR3 reads CASSLVQGGNDGYTF. In DNA form, the CDR3 reads TGCGCCAGCAGCTTGGTTCAGGGGGGAAATGATGGCTACACCTTC.

This rearrangement joins TRBV30 to TRBJ1-5; D not certain. The V end lost 2 bases, the J end lost 0 bases, and 11 bases lay between the germline ends. CDR3 size: 15 residues. The germline V gene has CDR1 GTSNPN and CDR2 SVGIG (reference sequence). CDR3 sequence: CAWSFSRGSNQPQHF. The CDR3 nucleotides read TGTGCCTGGAGTTTCTCCCGGGGTAGCAATCAGCCCCAGCATTTT.

V and J are TRBV2 and TRBJ1-2, with 8 bases identical to TRBD1. Germline-derived CDR1 and CDR2 are SNHLY and FYNNEI. J lost 3 bases, V lost 5 bases, and 11 bases had no gene match. This CDR3 region has 16 residues. CDR3 sequence (DNA): TGTGCCAGCAGTTTAGTCCAGGGGGCGCGTGACTATGGCTACACCTTC. This translates into CASSLVQGARDYGYTF.

The gene calls are TRBV12-5 and TRBJ1-1; D ambiguous. This CDR3 has 13 residues. V lost 5 bases to trimming and J lost 3 bases, with 10 bases between them. Germline V CDR1 and CDR2: LGHNT, FRNRAP. CDR3 coding DNA: TGTGCTAGTGGTCCGAACGGGTACACTGAAGCTTTCTTT. Amino acids: CASGPNGYTEAFF.

This chain joins TRBV7-3 and TRBJ2-1; 9 nucleotides align to TRBD2. The CDR3 sequence is 16 residues long. After removal of 5 bases from V and 6 bases from J, the junction contained 11 bases not matched to a gene. Germline CDR1 reads SGHTA; CDR2 reads FQGTGA. The DNA of the CDR3 is TGTGCCAGCAGCCAACGAACTAGCGGGTTACCCAATGAGCAGTTCTTC. Its protein is CASSQRTSGLPNEQFF.

Only one count was recorded for this clone. The chain recombines TRBV5-6 with TRBJ1-5; 7 bases map to TRBD1. V gave up 4 bases and J gave up 4 bases; unmatched junction bases: 11. The CDR3 has 16 amino acids. Per germline, CDR1 SGHDT and CDR2 YYEEEE. The CDR3 region is CASSTGGAGGNQPQHF. In nucleotides, the CDR3 is TGTGCCAGCAGCACCGGGGGGGCAGGGGGGAATCAGCCCCAGCATTTT. The full variable domain, rest sourced from reference TRBV5-6 and TRBJ1-5, is DAGVTQSPTHLIKTRGQQVTLRCSPKSGHDTVSWYQQALGQGPQFIFQYYEEEERQRGNFPDRFSGHQFPNYSSELNVNALLLGDSALYLCASSTGGAGGNQPQHFGDGTRLSIL.

The CDR3, as DNA: TGTGCCAGCAGTTACCGAGACAGGGGTCCCTATGGCTACACCTTC. Protein product: CASSYRDRGPYGYTF. The chain uses TRBV6-5 and TRBJ1-2; 8 bases map to TRBD1. Germline V gene lookup returns CDR1 MNHEY and CDR2 SVGAGI. Trimming took 2 bases from V and 4 from J; bases not matched to a gene: 6. The CDR3 is 15 amino acids.

J is TRBJ1-1 and V is TRBV7-8, with 11 bases lining up with TRBD1. The V gene end was trimmed by 6 bases and the J gene end by 6 bases; junction bases not matched to a gene: 6. In germline, CDR1 is SGHVS, CDR2 FQNEAQ. CDR3 length: 14 residues. CDR3 protein: CASRDRGQPSEAFF. CDR3 in DNA: TGTGCCAGCAGGGACAGGGGGCAACCTTCTGAAGCTTTCTTT.

The chain couples TRBV28 to TRBJ1-5, with D hard to call. CDR3 length equals 13 residues. CDR1 is MDHEN and CDR2 is SYDVKM in the germline V gene. V was shortened by 6 bases and J by 6 bases, with 12 bases between the two germline ends. For the CDR3, the DNA is TGTGCCAGCAGCGATACCCTCGGTCAGCCCCAGCATTTT. Amino acids: CASSDTLGQPQHF.

This clone was counted once. The rearrangement links TRBV10-3 to TRBJ1-5; D might be TRBD1 (6 bases). Trimming removed 10 bases at V and 4 bases at J, with 17 bases between. Germline CDR1 ENHRY, CDR2 SYGVKD. This CDR3 comprises 14 residues. In nucleotides, the CDR3 is TGTGCCACCTTCACGGGACAATTTAATCAGCCCCAGCATTTT. It specifies CATFTGQFNQPQHF.

This rearrangement joins TRBV12-5 to TRBJ1-2; D is possibly TRBD1 (6 bases). Germline CDR1 and CDR2: LGHNT and FRNRAP. This CDR3 spans 16 amino acids. V was pared by 0 bases and J by 6 bases, with 17 bases between. The CDR3 loop reads CASGLVGAGWMDGYTF. The CDR3 DNA follows: TGTGCTAGTGGTTTGGTGGGGGCAGGGTGGATGGATGGCTACACCTTC.

V gene TRBV30 combines with J gene TRBJ2-2, with D maybe TRBD2 (6 bases). Deletions cut 0 bases from V and 1 base from J, with 9 bases between. This CDR3 region has 15 residues. The germline gives CDR1 GTSNPN, CDR2 SVGIG (reference sequence). The CDR3 DNA follows: TGTGCCTGGAGTGTGGGCGGGATGAACACCGGGGAGCTGTTTTTT. Translated, it gives CAWSVGGMNTGELFF.